One T cell receptor beta chain is described in this entry. Antigen unknown. Time point here: cycle 4 day 1 (C4D1), after around six weeks of nivolumab. Every patient had relapsed following autologous stem cell transplantation, and cohorts differed in brentuximab vedotin exposure. The data are from a study of PD-1 blockade in classical Hodgkin lymphoma. General study results and limits: At baseline, newly diagnosed patients reportedly showed less TCR diversity than healthy donors. Partial responders and progressors had significantly lower baseline TCR diversity. Patients who began taking nivolumab under 1 year after ASCT were left out. It was CD4+ TCR diversity, not CD8+, that rose significantly by C4D1.

Profiling relied on immunoSEQ multiplex PCR, and the TCRdb table lists in-frame clones only, not all of them. The repertoire holds about 64,000 clones, around 94% seen once, with about 8% in the top ten. Germline loops: CDR1 KGHSH, CDR2 LQKENI. Trimming removed 3 bases at V and 5 bases at J, with 14 bases between. This CDR3 comprises 16 residues. This TCR came from a human donor with classical Hodgkin lymphoma. This specimen was peripheral blood mononuclear cells (PBMCs), taken before the fourth cycle of nivolumab. V and J are TRBV18 and TRBJ1-6, with D hard to call. CDR3: CASSPSGRSHNSPLHF. CDR3 in DNA: TGTGCCAGCTCACCCTCCGGAAGGAGCCATAATTCACCCCTCCACTTT. The full variable domain, rest sourced from reference TRBV18 and TRBJ1-6, is NAGVMQNPRHLVRRRGQEARLRCSPMKGHSHVYWYRQLPEEGLKFMVYLQKENIIDESGMPKERFSAEFPKEGPSILRIQQVVRGDSAAYFCASSPSGRSHNSPLHFGNGTRLTVT.